Detailed here is one TCR beta chain. In the authors' workflow: Amplification with reference gene primers provided the estimates of nucleated cell counts. The data were produced by immunoSEQ multiplex PCR, yet TCRdb's version contains in-frame clones alone and is incomplete. V and J calls and clone size are copied from that table; D and trimming were computed from the DNA. The table records roughly 110,000 clones, around nine tenths of them present only once. The data originate from a study of blood T cell repertoires in COVID-19. Study-level background: Samples of COVID-19 (acute and convalescent) were obtained from the United States, Italy and Spain. From T cells, B-cell-depleted T cells, or PBMCs came the material, which was cDNA or gDNA.

The CDR3 is 16 residues long. Germline CDR1 and CDR2: SGHAT and FQNNGV. The J segment lost 6 bases and the V segment lost 5 bases, leaving 12 bases of the junction unmatched. Sequenced sample: peripheral blood. V and J are TRBV11-2 and TRBJ1-5, with 8 bases aligning to TRBD1. This receptor was obtained from a woman under 40 with acute or convalescent COVID-19. CDR3 residues: CASSGPAAGGLQPQHF. The CDR3 DNA reads as TGTGCCAGCAGCGGGCCGGCGGCAGGGGGCCTTCAGCCCCAGCATTTT.